Listed below are T cell receptor beta chains from one sample, sequenced in a study of early T cells in non-severe SARS-CoV-2 infection. TCRdb independently ran MiXCR on the 5' RACE reads; one entry per CDR3 protein. The sample contains around 55,000 distinct CDR3 sequences, around an eighth of which appear only once. What was sequenced was whole blood. These receptors originate from an adult who was a healthcare worker with PCR-confirmed SARS-CoV-2 infection or an uninfected control (not recorded which). Each CDR3 is given with its conserved first and last residue. A D gene is named only where the DNA matches it firmly. Expanded clones get a size class; other rows say once, few or many, or leave the size out.

size: many; D: TRBD2; V: TRBV19; J: TRBJ2-6; CDR3: CASSPRTRAQLTGANVLTF; DNA: TGTGCCAGTAGTCCACGGACTAGAGCCCAGCTGACTGGGGCCAACGTCCTGACTTTC
size: once; D: TRBD1; V: TRBV6-5; J: TRBJ1-2; CDR3: CASTSLGTGPGYTF; DNA: TGTGCCAGCACCTCCCTCGGGACAGGGCCTGGCTACACCTTC
size: many; D: -; V: TRBV24-1; J: TRBJ2-3; CDR3: CATSGTGMPKQYF; DNA: TGTGCCACCAGTGGAACAGGAATGCCTAAGCAGTATTTT
size: -; D: TRBD1; V: TRBV28; J: TRBJ2-7; CDR3: CASSHNRGLRLEQYF; DNA: TGTGCCAGCAGTCACAACAGGGGGCTCCGCCTCGAGCAGTACTTC
size: -; D: -; V: TRBV2; J: TRBJ1-1; CDR3: CASTYTHEAFF; DNA: TGTGCCAGCACCTACACTCATGAAGCTTTCTTT
size: -; D: TRBD2; V: TRBV7-6; J: TRBJ2-1; CDR3: CASSLGGRANEQFF; DNA: TGTGCCAGCAGCTTAGGAGGGAGGGCCAATGAGCAGTTCTTC
size: few; D: -; V: TRBV20-1; J: TRBJ2-7; CDR3: CSARDSYEQYF; DNA: TGCAGTGCTAGGGACAGCTACGAGCAGTACTTC
size: -; D: TRBD2; V: TRBV2; J: TRBJ2-5; CDR3: CASSEGPSGETQYF; DNA: TGTGCCAGCAGTGAAGGCCCTAGCGGCGAGACCCAGTACTTC
size: -; D: -; V: TRBV5-5; J: TRBJ1-2; CDR3: CASSLVGSFNYGYTF; DNA: TGTGCCAGCAGCTTGGTCGGCAGCTTTAACTATGGCTACACCTTC
size: -; D: TRBD1; V: TRBV7-2; J: TRBJ1-2; CDR3: CASSLEAPGQGNGYTF; DNA: TGTGCCAGCAGCTTAGAGGCACCGGGACAGGGTAATGGCTACACCTTC
size: -; D: -; V: TRBV28; J: TRBJ1-1; CDR3: CASSSRGGLTEAFF; DNA: TGTGCCAGCAGTAGCCGGGGGGGTCTCACTGAAGCTTTCTTT
size: few; D: -; V: TRBV5-1; J: TRBJ2-3; CDR3: CASSLYNSGTDTQYF; DNA: TGCGCCAGCAGCTTGTACAACTCGGGTACAGATACGCAGTATTTT
size: many; D: TRBD2; V: TRBV5-4; J: TRBJ2-3; CDR3: CASSSLSGTGADTQYF; DNA: TGTGCCAGCAGCTCACTTAGCGGGACCGGCGCAGATACGCAGTATTTT
size: many; D: -; V: TRBV20-1; J: TRBJ2-7; CDR3: CSARDRAGYEQYF; DNA: TGCAGTGCTAGAGATCGCGCGGGCTACGAGCAGTACTTC
size: few; D: -; V: TRBV29-1; J: TRBJ2-7; CDR3: CSVVGVGFEQYF; DNA: TGCAGCGTTGTCGGAGTAGGGTTCGAGCAGTACTTC
size: -; D: TRBD2; V: TRBV28; J: TRBJ2-7; CDR3: CASSLPSGRIQQYF; DNA: TGTGCCAGCAGTTTACCGAGCGGGAGAATTCAACAGTACTTC
size: many; D: TRBD2; V: TRBV20-1; J: TRBJ2-3; CDR3: CSARSPSGSDTQYF; DNA: TGCAGTGCTAGATCCCCTAGCGGGAGTGATACGCAGTATTTT
size: many; D: -; V: TRBV20-1; J: TRBJ2-2; CDR3: CSAPWVEYTGELFF; DNA: TGCAGTGCCCCATGGGTAGAATACACCGGGGAGCTGTTTTTT
size: -; D: -; V: TRBV7-8; J: TRBJ2-5; CDR3: CASTTTPGGRETQYF; DNA: TGTGCCAGCACCACTACGCCCGGGGGCAGGGAGACCCAGTACTTC
size: many; D: TRBD1; V: TRBV2; J: TRBJ2-6; CDR3: CASRGTGASGANVLTF; DNA: TGTGCCAGCCGTGGGACAGGGGCATCTGGGGCCAACGTCCTGACTTTC
size: -; D: -; V: TRBV2; J: TRBJ2-7; CDR3: CASSGRSSYEQYF; DNA: TGTGCCAGCAGCGGCAGGAGCTCCTACGAGCAGTACTTC
size: few; D: -; V: TRBV5-1; J: TRBJ2-3; CDR3: CASSLGRTAADTQYF; DNA: TGCGCCAGCAGCCTAGGACGGACCGCTGCAGATACGCAGTATTTT
size: many; D: -; V: TRBV10-3; J: TRBJ1-2; CDR3: CAISPGQNYGYTF; DNA: TGTGCCATCAGTCCGGGTCAGAACTATGGCTACACCTTC
size: -; D: -; V: TRBV5-1; J: TRBJ2-3; CDR3: CASSLEDVDTQYF; DNA: TGCGCCAGCAGCCTGGAAGATGTAGATACGCAGTATTTT
size: -; D: -; V: TRBV3-1; J: TRBJ2-7; CDR3: CASSQEGRQQYF; DNA: TGTGCCAGCAGCCAAGAAGGGCGGCAACAGTACTTC
size: few; D: -; V: TRBV9; J: TRBJ2-5; CDR3: CASSVGIGGAGTDQETQYF; DNA: TGTGCCAGCAGCGTAGGCATCGGGGGTGCGGGGACAGACCAAGAGACCCAGTACTTC
size: many; D: TRBD2; V: TRBV24-1; J: TRBJ2-5; CDR3: CATSEGSGREQETQYF; DNA: TGTGCCACCAGTGAAGGTAGCGGGAGGGAGCAAGAGACCCAGTACTTC
size: -; D: -; V: TRBV7-8; J: TRBJ2-2; CDR3: CASSLVIGELFF; DNA: TGTGCCAGCAGCTTGGTGATCGGGGAGCTGTTTTTT
size: few; D: TRBD1; V: TRBV14; J: TRBJ1-2; CDR3: CASSQGSTGGYGYTF; DNA: TGTGCCAGCAGCCAAGGATCTACAGGGGGCTATGGCTACACCTTC
size: few; D: -; V: TRBV9; J: TRBJ2-3; CDR3: CASSVTGSTDTQYF; DNA: TGTGCCAGCAGCGTTACCGGGAGCACAGATACGCAGTATTTT
size: once; D: TRBD2; V: TRBV29-1; J: TRBJ2-7; CDR3: CSVLAGALYEQYF; DNA: TGCAGCGTGTTAGCGGGAGCGTTGTACGAGCAGTACTTC
size: many; D: -; V: TRBV5-1; J: TRBJ1-3; CDR3: CASSSGYSGNTIYF; DNA: TGCGCCAGCAGCTCCGGATACTCTGGAAACACCATATATTTT
size: -; D: -; V: TRBV28; J: TRBJ1-5; CDR3: CASTLEGRGSNQPQHF; DNA: TGTGCCAGCACTCTTGAGGGCAGGGGAAGCAATCAGCCCCAGCATTTT
size: many; D: -; V: TRBV4-1; J: TRBJ2-2; CDR3: CASSQQGANTGELFF; DNA: TGCGCCAGCAGCCAACAGGGTGCGAACACCGGGGAGCTGTTTTTT
size: -; D: -; V: TRBV20-1; J: TRBJ2-7; CDR3: CSARAIVHPYEQYF; DNA: TGCAGTGCTAGAGCCATAGTCCATCCCTACGAGCAGTACTTC
size: -; D: -; V: TRBV29-1; J: TRBJ2-7; CDR3: CSVEGQVPPYEQYF; DNA: TGCAGCGTTGAAGGACAGGTCCCTCCCTACGAGCAGTACTTC
size: many; D: TRBD1; V: TRBV28; J: TRBJ1-2; CDR3: CASSSGGTGGAKTFYGYTF; DNA: TGTGCCAGCAGTTCGGGAGGGACAGGGGGCGCCAAAACCTTCTATGGCTACACCTTC
size: few; D: TRBD1; V: TRBV12-3/TRBV12-4; J: TRBJ2-4; CDR3: CASSLGQGANRGKNIQYF; DNA: TGTGCCAGCAGCCTGGGACAGGGGGCTAATCGAGGGAAAAACATTCAGTACTTC
size: many; D: TRBD2; V: TRBV7-6; J: TRBJ2-2; CDR3: CASSLMWEGLAAGELFF; DNA: TGTGCCAGCAGCTTAATGTGGGAGGGCCTGGCGGCCGGGGAGCTGTTTTTT
size: -; D: TRBD1; V: TRBV4-1; J: TRBJ1-1; CDR3: CASSQGAGTGKAEAFF; DNA: TGCGCCAGCAGCCAAGGGGCCGGGACAGGGAAAGCTGAAGCTTTCTTT
size: few; D: -; V: TRBV9; J: TRBJ2-3; CDR3: CASSVEGGGSDTQYF; DNA: TGTGCCAGCAGCGTTGAGGGCGGAGGATCAGATACGCAGTATTTT
size: few; D: -; V: TRBV7-9; J: TRBJ2-5; CDR3: CASSLAERFTQYF; DNA: TGTGCCAGCAGCTTAGCGGAGCGGTTCACCCAGTACTTC
size: few; D: TRBD2; V: TRBV20-1; J: TRBJ2-5; CDR3: CSAPPRLAGETQYF; DNA: TGCAGTGCTCCTCCTCGACTAGCGGGAGAGACCCAGTACTTC
size: -; D: -; V: TRBV9; J: TRBJ2-7; CDR3: CTSSGDSHYEQYF; DNA: TGTACCAGCAGCGGGGACAGTCACTACGAGCAGTACTTC
size: few; D: TRBD2; V: TRBV24-1; J: TRBJ2-3; CDR3: CATGREVTDTQYF; DNA: TGTGCCACCGGGCGGGAGGTCACAGATACGCAGTATTTT
size: many; D: -; V: TRBV21-1; J: TRBJ2-7; CDR3: CASSKADKGNEQYF; DNA: TGTGCCAGCAGCAAAGCGGATAAGGGGAACGAGCAGTACTTC
size: many; D: -; V: TRBV6-6; J: TRBJ1-5; CDR3: CASSSGSRQPQHF; DNA: TGTGCCAGCAGTTCAGGGTCCCGTCAGCCCCAGCATTTT
size: -; D: -; V: TRBV11-2; J: TRBJ2-2; CDR3: CASSLFGFFEGELFF; DNA: TGTGCCAGCAGCTTATTCGGCTTTTTTGAGGGGGAGCTGTTTTTT
size: few; D: TRBD1; V: TRBV5-5; J: TRBJ2-7; CDR3: CASSWTGDYEQYF; DNA: TGTGCCAGCAGCTGGACAGGGGATTACGAGCAGTACTTC
size: few; D: -; V: TRBV12-3/TRBV12-4; J: TRBJ1-4; CDR3: CASSLNRREKLFF; DNA: TGTGCCAGCAGTTTAAACAGAAGGGAAAAACTGTTTTTT
size: few; D: TRBD2; V: TRBV29-1; J: TRBJ2-7; CDR3: CGVRSGGSYEQYF; DNA: TGCGGCGTGCGGTCGGGGGGGTCGTACGAGCAGTACTTC
size: few; D: TRBD1; V: TRBV5-1; J: TRBJ2-2; CDR3: CASSTEARGQTGELFF; DNA: TGCGCCAGCAGCACCGAGGCCAGGGGGCAGACCGGGGAGCTGTTTTTT
size: many; D: TRBD1; V: TRBV10-3; J: TRBJ2-7; CDR3: CAISVQGALEQYF; DNA: TGTGCCATCAGTGTACAGGGGGCCCTCGAGCAGTACTTC
size: once; D: -; V: TRBV28; J: TRBJ1-1; CDR3: CASSPGRGKNTEAFF; DNA: TGTGCCAGCAGCCCCGGGAGGGGAAAGAACACTGAAGCTTTCTTT
size: -; D: -; V: TRBV20-1; J: TRBJ2-7; CDR3: CSARNPGTPSYEQYF; DNA: TGCAGTGCTAGGAACCCCGGGACACCATCCTACGAGCAGTACTTC
size: -; D: -; V: TRBV9; J: TRBJ2-2; CDR3: CASSGATTYTGELFF; DNA: TGTGCCAGCAGCGGAGCGACGACTTACACCGGGGAGCTGTTTTTT
size: many; D: -; V: TRBV9; J: TRBJ2-7; CDR3: CASSVGGSTPYEQYF; DNA: TGTGCCAGCAGCGTAGGGGGGAGTACCCCCTACGAGCAGTACTTC
size: -; D: -; V: TRBV6-1; J: TRBJ2-7; CDR3: CATGPRYEQYF; DNA: TGTGCCACCGGCCCGAGATACGAGCAGTACTTC
size: few; D: -; V: TRBV7-2; J: TRBJ2-4; CDR3: CASSLPPTARGENIQYF; DNA: TGTGCCAGCAGCTTACCCCCGACCGCGAGGGGAGAAAACATTCAGTACTTC
size: -; D: -; V: TRBV29-1; J: TRBJ1-1; CDR3: CSVGTSANTEAFF; DNA: TGCAGCGTCGGGACATCGGCGAACACTGAAGCTTTCTTT